These 23 T cell receptor beta chains originate from one sample sequenced in a study of cytomegalovirus exposure and HLA in healthy donors. Libraries were prepared by immunoSEQ multiplex PCR; TCRdb keeps only in-frame clonotypes and omits some of them. The sample holds about 110,000 clones; approximately 96% are singletons and the top ten take roughly 0.67%. The sequenced sample consisted of PBMCs. These receptors were collected from a woman younger than 35 in good health and CMV-seronegative.

This chain connects TRBV6-6 to TRBJ1-6; D remains ambiguous. The ends were cut back, 4 bases at V and 9 bases at J, with 10 bases in the middle. Germline V gives CDR1 MNHNY, CDR2 SVGAGI (reference sequence). The CDR3 spans 13 residues. CDR3 residues: CASSSGEGSPLHF. The CDR3 region has the DNA TGTGCCAGCAGTTCCGGGGAAGGTTCACCCCTCCACTTT.

This clone was seen just once. The V call is TRBV21-1, the J call TRBJ2-3; the table's D call, TRBD1, has no DNA check behind it. TRBV21-1 is termed a pseudogene. The length of the CDR3 is 17 residues. CDR3 region: CASSKGSCRGRTDTQYF. The CDR3 region has the DNA TGTGCCAGCAGCAAAGGGAGCTGCAGGGGGCGCACAGATACGCAGTATTTT.

V usage is TRBV6-1 and J usage is TRBJ1-2, with TRBD1 matching 7 bases. With V trimmed by 2 bases and J by 5 bases, 8 bases remained unmatched. Per germline, CDR1 MNHNS and CDR2 SASEGT. The CDR3 runs 15 residues. CDR3 coding DNA: TGTGCCAGCAGTGAATTGCAAGGGGGCGGGTATGGCTACACCTTC. Its protein product is CASSELQGGGYGYTF.

The rearrangement uses TRBV5-8 and TRBJ2-2; 8 nucleotides agree with TRBD2. The CDR3 covers 15 residues. The germline V gene has CDR1 SGHTS and CDR2 YDEGEE. The junction had 10 bases not matched to a gene; V was cut back by 6 bases and J by 6 bases. CDR3 coding DNA: TGTGCCAGCACCTTTCTCCTAGCGGGCCCCGGGGAGCTGTTTTTT. Its translation: CASTFLLAGPGELFF.

This rearrangement joins TRBV27 to TRBJ1-2, with 8 bases identical to TRBD1. V lost 6 bases, J lost 1 base, and 4 bases stayed unmatched. The CDR3 runs 14 residues. The germline V gene encodes CDR1 MNHEY and CDR2 SMNVEV (reference sequence). The CDR3 loop is CASRSTGDNYGYTF. DNA for the CDR3: TGTGCCAGCAGATCGACAGGGGATAACTATGGCTACACCTTC.

This clone was found once. The V call is TRBV5-6, the J call TRBJ1-4; 8 bases agree with TRBD1. J was trimmed by 8 bases and V by 4 bases; bases with no gene match: 10. The CDR3 length is 15 residues. Looked up from germline, CDR1 is SGHDT and CDR2 is YYEEEE. This CDR3 reads CASSNYRGLWEKLFF. CDR3 nucleotides: TGTGCCAGCAGCAACTACAGGGGGTTGTGGGAAAAACTGTTTTTT.

V usage is TRBV28 and J usage is TRBJ2-3; TRBD2 agrees at 7 bases. CDR1 and CDR2 (germline): MDHEN, SYDVKM. The V and J ends lost 6 bases and 1 base, in that order; junction bases with no gene match: 7. This CDR3 contains 15 residues. CDR3 sequence (DNA): TGTGCCAGCAGCCCCCTGGGGGGGGGCACAGATACGCAGTATTTT. This gives the protein CASSPLGGGTDTQYF.

The CDR3 sequence: CASSLEGLPQETQYF. The CDR3 DNA is TGTGCCAGCTCACTAGAGGGACTGCCCCAAGAGACCCAGTACTTC. The chain joins TRBV18 to TRBJ2-5, with a tentative D call TRBD2 (6 bases). With 4 bases removed from V and 1 base from J, the gap between germline ends came to 13 bases. Germline CDR1 and CDR2: KGHSH and LQKENI. This CDR3 is 15 amino acids long.

The gene calls are TRBV28 and TRBJ1-1, with 8 bases lining up with TRBD1. The CDR3 is 15 residues long. The V gene end was trimmed by 4 bases and the J gene end by 4 bases; junction bases not matched to a gene: 8. Looked up from germline, CDR1 is MDHEN and CDR2 is SYDVKM. CDR3 amino acids: CASSSRPGGITEAFF. The CDR3 region has the DNA TGTGCCAGCAGTTCGAGACCAGGGGGCATCACTGAAGCTTTCTTT.

The V call is TRBV6-5, the J call TRBJ1-2; 9 bases fit TRBD1. The CDR3 consists of 15 residues. Germline CDR1 reads MNHEY; CDR2 reads SVGAGI. Trimming removed 4 bases from V and 7 bases from J; junction bases left unmatched: 10. The CDR3 protein is CASSSTGTGKGGYTF. The CDR3 DNA reads as TGTGCCAGCAGTTCGACCGGGACAGGGAAAGGTGGCTACACCTTC.

This sequence joins TRBV25-1 and TRBJ1-1; the D is unclear. Trimming took 5 bases from V and 1 from J, leaving 8 bases between them. This CDR3 region has 13 residues. Per germline, CDR1 MGHDK and CDR2 SYGVNS. The CDR3 spells CASSKTGNTEAFF. For the CDR3, the DNA is TGTGCCAGCAGTAAGACGGGGAACACTGAAGCTTTCTTT.

V and J are TRBV28 and TRBJ1-6; D gene ambiguous. Germline V gives CDR1 MDHEN, CDR2 SYDVKM. The CDR3 has 14 amino acids. The V gene lost 2 bases and the J gene lost 7 bases, with 9 bases spanning the gap. The CDR3 sequence: CASSLVGRNSPLHF. The CDR3, as DNA: TGTGCCAGCAGTTTAGTTGGGAGAAATTCACCCCTCCACTTT. Full variable domain (missing parts from reference TRBV28 and TRBJ1-6): DVKVTQSSRYLVKRTGEKVFLECVQDMDHENMFWYRQDPGLGLRLIYFSYDVKMKEKGDIPEGYSVSREKKERFSLILESASTNQTSMYLCASSLVGRNSPLHFGNGTRLTVT.

J is TRBJ1-5 and V is TRBV6-1, with D possibly TRBD1 on 5 matching bases. From germline, CDR1 is MNHNS and CDR2 SASEGT. The CDR3 consists of 18 residues. Between the trimmed V and J ends, which lost 1 base and 6 bases, there was a span of 22 bases. The CDR3 loop is CASSEGLLLNVGAQPQHF. CDR3 nucleotide sequence: TGTGCCAGCAGTGAAGGTCTCCTTTTGAATGTAGGGGCTCAGCCCCAGCATTTT.

The gene calls are TRBV4-3 and TRBJ2-6; no clear D gene. The CDR3 sequence is 17 residues long. Trimming took off 0 bases at V and 0 bases at J, with 9 bases between the two ends. CDR1 and CDR2 from the germline V gene are LGHNA and YSLEER. For the CDR3, the DNA is TGCGCCAGCAGCCAAGATCGCCGCAGCTCTGGGGCCAACGTCCTGACTTTC. Protein sequence: CASSQDRRSSGANVLTF.

The rearrangement joins TRBV4-3 to TRBJ2-1; 9 bases agree with TRBD2. V lost 0 bases, J lost 12 bases, and 15 bases stayed unmatched. Germline V CDR1 and CDR2: LGHNA, YSLEER. This CDR3 is built from 17 residues. The CDR3 DNA reads TGCGCCAGCAGCCAAGAATCGTCCCTTCTTGGACTAGCGAGGCAGTTCTTC. Translated, it gives CASSQESSLLGLARQFF.

This rearrangement joins TRBV15 to TRBJ1-2, with D possibly matching TRBD1 (6 bases). The V and J ends lost 0 bases and 5 bases respectively, with 13 bases between them. Germline V gives CDR1 LNHNV, CDR2 YYDKDF (reference sequence). The CDR3 contains 15 residues. The CDR3 nucleotides are TGTGCCACCAGCAGAGATCCCCTGCAGGGGTATGGCTACACCTTC. Amino acids: CATSRDPLQGYGYTF. Supplemented by reference TRBV15 and TRBJ1-2, the full variable domain reads DAMVIQNPRYQVTQFGKPVTLSCSQTLNHNVMYWYQQKSSQAPKLLFHYYDKDFNNEADTPDNFQSRRPNTSFCFLDIRSPGLGDTAMYLCATSRDPLQGYGYTFGSGTRLTVV.

The CDR3 nucleotides are TGTGCCAGCAGTCGGACACTTGGGGCCCAAGAGACCCAGTACTTC. As protein: CASSRTLGAQETQYF. The chain uses TRBV2 and TRBJ2-5; the D gene is possibly TRBD1 (5 bases). V shed 5 bases and J shed 1 base, with 14 bases lying between them. The CDR3 has 15 residues. In germline, CDR1 is SNHLY, CDR2 FYNNEI.

V usage is TRBV7-4 and J usage is TRBJ2-7; TRBD1 matches at 7 bases. V dropped 3 bases and J dropped 1; count of bases not matched to a gene: 3. The CDR3 contains 14 residues. Looked up from germline, CDR1 is SGHVT and CDR2 is SQSDAQ. The CDR3 sequence is CASSLTGISYEQYF. The CDR3 coding sequence is TGTGCCAGCAGCTTGACAGGGATATCCTACGAGCAGTACTTC.

The chain couples TRBV19 to TRBJ1-2; 9 positions agree with TRBD1. The trim removed 4 bases at V and 9 bases at J, leaving 9 bases unmatched. Germline V gene lookup returns CDR1 LNHDA and CDR2 SQIVND (reference sequence). This CDR3 spans 14 amino acids. The CDR3 DNA is TGTGCCAGTAGTACAGCCGGGACAGGGCTGAGCTACACCTTC. This encodes CASSTAGTGLSYTF.

CDR3: CASSGQGYEQYF. Here the CDR3 DNA reads TGTGCCAGCAGTGGACAGGGCTACGAGCAGTACTTC. This chain links TRBV2 with TRBJ2-7, with 7 bases identical to TRBD1. The CDR3 is 12 amino acids. Unmatched junction bases numbered 0, after V lost 4 bases and J lost 3 bases. CDR1 and CDR2 (germline): SNHLY, FYNNEI. Together with reference TRBV2 and TRBJ2-7, the CDR3 gives the full variable domain: EPEVTQTPSHQVTQMGQEVILRCVPISNHLYFYWYRQILGQKVEFLVSFYNNEISEKSEIFDDQFSVERPDGSNFTLKIRSTKLEDSAMYFCASSGQGYEQYFGPGTRLTVT.

This clone was observed a single time. V usage is TRBV5-4 and J usage is TRBJ2-7, with 9 positions matching TRBD1. The CDR3 totals 14 residues. J gave up 0 bases and V 4 bases, and 2 bases lay outside the gene matches. Germline values: CDR1 SGHNT, CDR2 YYREEE (reference sequence). The CDR3 is CASSLGQGSYEQYF. For the CDR3, the DNA is TGTGCCAGCAGCCTGGGACAGGGCTCCTACGAGCAGTACTTC.

The gene calls are TRBV6-1 and TRBJ1-4; D is uncertain. Germline-derived CDR1 and CDR2 are MNHNS and SASEGT. The CDR3 length is 13 residues. Trimming took off 3 bases at V and 10 bases at J, with 12 bases between the two ends. The CDR3 nucleotides are TGTGCCAGCAGTGAGAATGAGGGTTCAAAACTGTTTTTT. It translates to CASSENEGSKLFF.

The genes are TRBV11-2 and TRBJ1-6; possible D gene TRBD1, 5 bases. From germline, CDR1 is SGHAT and CDR2 FQNNGV. V was cut by 0 bases and J by 11 bases, with 11 bases left in between. CDR3 length equals 14 residues. CDR3 protein: CASSLDMGGAPLHF. The DNA for the CDR3 is TGTGCCAGCAGCTTAGATATGGGGGGTGCACCCCTCCACTTT.